This T cell receptor (beta chain) is from a study of identical twins. Overall study results and limits: The abundant beta clonotypes from cord blood had fewer insertions, and memory repertoires had none of this.

TCRdb analysed the 5' RACE reads with MiXCR anew, one entry per CDR3 protein. This sample yields a few hundred thousand distinct CDR3 sequences, of which 8.5% to 10% are seen a single time; 8% to 9.5% belongs to the top ten. In germline, CDR1 is SGHDT, CDR2 YYEEEE. The CDR3 consists of 12 residues. V was clipped by 2 bases and J by 7 bases, with 7 bases between them. This clonotype was found a few times. Antigen specificity is unknown. The TCR comes from a woman between 45 and 60 years old in good health. Sample: naive T cells sorted from blood. V and J are TRBV5-6 and TRBJ2-1, with a possible D match to TRBD2 (5 bases). CDR3 sequence (DNA): TGTGCCAGCAGCTTCCTAGCTAATGAGCAGTTCTTC. It translates to CASSFLANEQFF.